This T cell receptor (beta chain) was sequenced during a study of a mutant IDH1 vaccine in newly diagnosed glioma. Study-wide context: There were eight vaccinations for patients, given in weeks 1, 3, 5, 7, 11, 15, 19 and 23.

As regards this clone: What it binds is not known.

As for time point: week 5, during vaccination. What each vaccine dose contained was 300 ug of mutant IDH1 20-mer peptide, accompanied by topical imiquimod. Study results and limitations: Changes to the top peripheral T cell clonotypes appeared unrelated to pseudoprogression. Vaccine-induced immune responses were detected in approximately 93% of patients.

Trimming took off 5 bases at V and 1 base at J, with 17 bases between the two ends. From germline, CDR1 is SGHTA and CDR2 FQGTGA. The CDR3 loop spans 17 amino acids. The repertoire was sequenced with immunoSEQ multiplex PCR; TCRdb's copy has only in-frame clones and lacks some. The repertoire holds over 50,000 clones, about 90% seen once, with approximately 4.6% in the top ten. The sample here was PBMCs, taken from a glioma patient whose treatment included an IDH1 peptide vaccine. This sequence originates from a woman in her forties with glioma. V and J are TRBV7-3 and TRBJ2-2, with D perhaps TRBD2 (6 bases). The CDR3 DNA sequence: TGTGCCAGCAGCCCCTTGGGAGGACACCTGAACACCGGGGAGCTGTTTTTT. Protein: CASSPLGGHLNTGELFF.